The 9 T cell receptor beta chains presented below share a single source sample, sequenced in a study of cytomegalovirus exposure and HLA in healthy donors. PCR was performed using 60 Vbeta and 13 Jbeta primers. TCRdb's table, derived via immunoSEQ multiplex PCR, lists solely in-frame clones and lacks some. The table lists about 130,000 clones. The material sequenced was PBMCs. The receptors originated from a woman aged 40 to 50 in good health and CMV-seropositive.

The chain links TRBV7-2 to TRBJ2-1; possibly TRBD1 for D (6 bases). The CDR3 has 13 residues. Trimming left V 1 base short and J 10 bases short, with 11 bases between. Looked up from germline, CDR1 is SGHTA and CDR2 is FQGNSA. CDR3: CASSLVRDIEQFF. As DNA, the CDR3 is TGTGCCAGCAGCTTAGTCCGGGACATCGAGCAGTTCTTC. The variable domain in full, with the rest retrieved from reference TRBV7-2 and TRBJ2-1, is GAGVSQSPSNKVTEKGKDVELRCDPISGHTALYWYRQSLGQGLEFLIYFQGNSAPDKSGLPSDRFSAERTGGSVSTLTIQRTQQEDSAVYLCASSLVRDIEQFFGPGTRLTVL.

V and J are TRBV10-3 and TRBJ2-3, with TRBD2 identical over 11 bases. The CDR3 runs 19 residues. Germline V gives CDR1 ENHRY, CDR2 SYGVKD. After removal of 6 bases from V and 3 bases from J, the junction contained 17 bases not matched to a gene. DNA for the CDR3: TGTGCCATCAGCCCGACAGGGATCCTAGCGGGAGGCAGTACAGATACGCAGTATTTT. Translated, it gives CAISPTGILAGGSTDTQYF.

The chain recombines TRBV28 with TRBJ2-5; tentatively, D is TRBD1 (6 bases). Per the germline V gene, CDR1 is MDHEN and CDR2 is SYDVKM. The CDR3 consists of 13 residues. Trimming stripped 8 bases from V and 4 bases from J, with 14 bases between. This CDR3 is CASHKGEVETQYF. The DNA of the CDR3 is TGTGCCAGCCACAAGGGGGAAGTAGAGACCCAGTACTTC. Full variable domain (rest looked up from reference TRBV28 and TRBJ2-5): DVKVTQSSRYLVKRTGEKVFLECVQDMDHENMFWYRQDPGLGLRLIYFSYDVKMKEKGDIPEGYSVSREKKERFSLILESASTNQTSMYLCASHKGEVETQYFGPGTRLLVL.

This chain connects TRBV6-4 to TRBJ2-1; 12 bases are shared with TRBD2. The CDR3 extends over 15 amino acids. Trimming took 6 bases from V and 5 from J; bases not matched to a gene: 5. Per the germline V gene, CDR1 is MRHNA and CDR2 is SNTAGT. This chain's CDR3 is CASSKTSGRNNEQFF. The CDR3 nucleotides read TGTGCCAGCAGCAAAACTAGCGGGAGGAACAATGAGCAGTTCTTC.

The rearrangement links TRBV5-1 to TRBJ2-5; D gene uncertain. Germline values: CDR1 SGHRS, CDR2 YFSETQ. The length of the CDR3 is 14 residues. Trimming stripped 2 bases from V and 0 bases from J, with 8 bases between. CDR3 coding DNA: TGCGCCAGCAGCTTTCTAGAAAACCAAGAGACCCAGTACTTC. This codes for CASSFLENQETQYF. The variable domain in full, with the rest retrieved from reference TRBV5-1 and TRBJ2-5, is KAGVTQTPRYLIKTRGQQVTLSCSPISGHRSVSWYQQTPGQGLQFLFEYFSETQRNKGNFPGRFSGRQFSNSRSEMNVSTLELGDSALYLCASSFLENQETQYFGPGTRLLVL.

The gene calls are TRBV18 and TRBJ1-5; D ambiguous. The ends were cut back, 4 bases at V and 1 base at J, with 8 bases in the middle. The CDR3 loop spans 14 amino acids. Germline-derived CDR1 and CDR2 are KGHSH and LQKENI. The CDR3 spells CASSRAGSNQPQHF. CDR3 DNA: TGTGCCAGCTCACGGGCCGGCAGCAATCAGCCCCAGCATTTT. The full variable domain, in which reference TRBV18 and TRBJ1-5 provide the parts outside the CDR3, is NAGVMQNPRHLVRRRGQEARLRCSPMKGHSHVYWYRQLPEEGLKFMVYLQKENIIDESGMPKERFSAEFPKEGPSILRIQQVVRGDSAAYFCASSRAGSNQPQHFGDGTRLSIL.

In nucleotides, the CDR3 is TGTGCCAGCAGTGACCTCTACTCTGGGGCCAACGTCCTGACTTTC. Its protein is CASSDLYSGANVLTF. The chain couples TRBV6-4 to TRBJ2-6; no reliable D call. The CDR3 runs to 15 residues. CDR1 MRHNA and CDR2 SNTAGT come from the germline V gene. V gave up 2 bases and J gave up 0 bases, with 5 bases separating them.

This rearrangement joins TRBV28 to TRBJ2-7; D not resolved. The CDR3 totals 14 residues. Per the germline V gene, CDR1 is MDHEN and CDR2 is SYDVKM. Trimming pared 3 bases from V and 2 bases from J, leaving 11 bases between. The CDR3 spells CASSLAPRTYEQYF. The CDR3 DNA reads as TGTGCCAGCAGTTTGGCCCCACGTACCTACGAGCAGTACTTC.

The CDR3 nucleotides read TGTGCCAGCATCGTCAGGGGAAGGGCTGAAGCTTTCTTT. It is translated as CASIVRGRAEAFF. The rearrangement joins TRBV6-1 to TRBJ1-1, with D maybe TRBD1 (6 bases). Germline-derived CDR1 and CDR2 are MNHNS and SASEGT. The V end lost 7 bases, the J end lost 6 bases, and 15 bases lay between the germline ends. The CDR3 covers 13 residues.